This section outlines one TCR beta chain sequence together with its context. This clonotype has more than one count but fewer than ten. The clone's antigen remains unknown. No base quality values were provided; no much bigger clone lies one nucleotide off. Per the germline V gene (reference sequence), GTSNPN is the CDR1 and SVGIG is the CDR2. V loses 3 bases, J loses 8 bases, and the germline ends lie 8 bases apart. Measured from the cysteine to the phenylalanine, the CDR3 is 11 residues long. Of the read, only the CDR3 DNA is kept; its 33 bases are in frame from base 1. Only healthy Caucasian donors were included. The twin cohort consisted of three pairs of female monozygotic twins, all aged roughly 18 to 30 years. The RNA used for TCR libraries was isolated from peripheral blood mononuclear cells. The data were taken from a study of identical twins (dated by TCRdb to the mid-2010s). Looking at the study overall: To test whether fetal clonotypes persist, this study deep-sequenced TCR alpha and beta repertoires from monozygotic twins, from unrelated adults of various ages, and from cord blood. To rule out contamination, the twin experiments were replicated at different times with different library preparation protocols. Overall results and qualifications from the work: A weaker excess of twin sharing was found in beta out-of-frame sequences because the signal-to-noise ratio was lowered by fewer shared sequences. Compared with coincidental sharing between unrelated individuals, out-of-frame TCR alpha sequences shared between twins showed an excess of sequences with low generation probability. Invariant T cells such as MAIT and iNKT could partly confound zero-insertion analyses, though diverse VJ usage argued against this for most clonotypes. Fewer insertions were carried by abundant cord blood beta clonotypes, a similar but weaker trend appeared in young adult naive repertoires, and no such trend appeared in memory repertoires. Because the same donors could not be followed over many years, the conclusions depended on cross-sectional statistical analysis. In monozygotic twins, recombination models systematically underestimated out-of-frame TCR alpha sharing, but the models matched the sharing seen between unrelated individuals.

Receptor amplification or capture employed 5' RACE. Sequencing instrument: Illumina HiSeq 2000. Template switching added a universal primer binding site, and the final cDNA carried a unique molecular identifier that allowed TCR cDNA molecules to be counted accurately. First-strand cDNA for TCR alpha and beta chains was synthesized from specific primers in the conserved constant-segment region. Each cDNA library was double barcoded, with a SMART-Mk sample barcode plus Illumina barcodes, to control for contamination. TruSeq adapter sequences, together with Illumina sample barcodes, were added in two successive PCR steps. Sequencing of the TCR alpha and beta cDNA libraries was done on the Illumina HiSeq platform using custom primers. The paper's data handling went like this. Unique molecular identifiers were extracted from raw reads with MiGEC, and CDR3 positions were determined with MiXCR. Recombination models were inferred per individual with the repgenHMM and IGoR tools using an EM algorithm. The analysis of shared clonotypes was done with the tcR package in R, with sharing normalized by the product of cloneset sizes. Out-of-frame nonproductive sequences were analyzed to study raw recombination free of thymic and clonal selection effects. The raw public data were reprocessed by TCRdb itself: fastp quality trimming at Q25, MiXCR clonotype calling, in-frame beta chains only. Each CDR3 protein appears once, grouped with its most common genes and DNA. The V and J calls were not made by the authors but by TCRdb's processing. This sample gives hundreds of thousands of distinct CDR3 sequences in total; under 9% of them show up just once. The ten most abundant clones make up 0.85% to 1% of the sample.

These data were also reused for a study on yellow fever vaccine responses in identical twins. The second study reports: The T cell response to vaccination in identical twins was reported by the authors to appear partly convergent and partly personalized. Focusing on identical twins, the study followed the T cell clones that responded to the vaccine, and did so with precision.

The TCR sequence derives from a woman between 18 and 29 years old in good health. Material: PBMCs. This chain joins TRBV30 to TRBJ2-1; no D segment can be confidently identified. This receptor carries the CDR3 CAWSGFDEQFF. In nucleotides, the sequence is TGTGCCTGGAGCGGTTTCGATGAGCAGTTCTTC.